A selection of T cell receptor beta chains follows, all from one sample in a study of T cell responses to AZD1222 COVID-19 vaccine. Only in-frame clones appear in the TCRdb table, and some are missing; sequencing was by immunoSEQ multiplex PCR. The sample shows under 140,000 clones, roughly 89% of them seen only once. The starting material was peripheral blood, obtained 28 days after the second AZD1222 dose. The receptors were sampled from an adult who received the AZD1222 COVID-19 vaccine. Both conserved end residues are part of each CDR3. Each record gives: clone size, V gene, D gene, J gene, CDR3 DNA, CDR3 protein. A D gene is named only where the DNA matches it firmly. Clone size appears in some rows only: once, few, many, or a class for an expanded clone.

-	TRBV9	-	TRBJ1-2	TGTGCCAGCAGCGCCTCCGTCGGGGGCCCTCGGGGTGGCTACACCTTC	CASSASVGGPRGGYTF
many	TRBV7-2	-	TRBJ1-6	TGTGCCAGCAGCTTAGATTCAGGGGAAAATTCACCCCTCCACTTT	CASSLDSGENSPLHF
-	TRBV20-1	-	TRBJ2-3	TGCAGTGCTAGTTGGGGGTTGACTGGAGACACAGATACGCAGTATTTT	CSASWGLTGDTDTQYF
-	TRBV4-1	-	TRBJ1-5	TGCGCCAGCAGCCAATGGGGGCAGGATCAGCCCCAGCATTTT	CASSQWGQDQPQHF
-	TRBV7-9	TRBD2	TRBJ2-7	TGTGCCAGCAGCCTAGACCTAGCGGGGAACTCCTACGAGCAGTACTTC	CASSLDLAGNSYEQYF
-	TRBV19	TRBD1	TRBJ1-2	TGTGCCAGTGTTGAAGCGGGACAGGGGGACTATGGCTACACCTTC	CASVEAGQGDYGYTF
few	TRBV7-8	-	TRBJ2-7	TGTGCCAGCAGCTTACAAGGGCCCACCTACGAGCAGTACTTC	CASSLQGPTYEQYF
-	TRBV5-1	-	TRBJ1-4	TGCGCCAGCAGCTCCGAAGGAGCAACTAATGAAAAACTGTTTTTT	CASSSEGATNEKLFF
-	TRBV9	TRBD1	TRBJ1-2	TGTGCCAGCAGCGACAGGGGAGCTAACTATGGCTACACCTTC	CASSDRGANYGYTF
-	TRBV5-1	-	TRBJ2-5	TGCGCCAGCAGCTTGGGTACGAACCAAGAGACCCAGTACTTC	CASSLGTNQETQYF
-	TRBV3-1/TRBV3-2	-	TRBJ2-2	TGTGCCAGCAGCCTTTTAACCGGGGAGCTGTTTTTT	CASSLLTGELFF
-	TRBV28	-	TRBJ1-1	TGTGCCAGCAGTTTGCTGCACCCGAACACTGAAGCTTTCTTT	CASSLLHPNTEAFF
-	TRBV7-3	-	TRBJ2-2	TGTGCCAGCAGCTCGGACGGGGAAAACACCGGGGAGCTGTTTTTT	CASSSDGENTGELFF
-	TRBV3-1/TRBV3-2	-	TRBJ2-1	TGTGCCAGCAGCCAAGATCGCCCGGGTTTCGGTGAGCAGTTCTTC	CASSQDRPGFGEQFF
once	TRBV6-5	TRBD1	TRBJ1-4	TGTGCCAGCAGTTACGGAGTGACAGGGGCTAATGAAAAACTGTTTTTT	CASSYGVTGANEKLFF
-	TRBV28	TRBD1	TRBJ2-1	TGTGCCAGCAGTCTAAGGGACAGGCGAGGGGATGAGCAGTTCTTC	CASSLRDRRGDEQFF
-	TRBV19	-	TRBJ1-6	TGTGCCAGTAGTTCACGGGCCTGGGATTCACCCCTCCACTTT	CASSSRAWDSPLHF
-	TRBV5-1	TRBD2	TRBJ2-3	TGCGCCAGCCGTTCCCCCGGGACTAGCGGGAGGGCTTTGGGCACAGATACGCAGTATTTT	CASRSPGTSGRALGTDTQYF
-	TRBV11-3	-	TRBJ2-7	TGTGCCAGCAGCTTAGCTGGGCCCTACGAGCAGTACTTC	CASSLAGPYEQYF
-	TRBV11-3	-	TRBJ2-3	TGTGCCAGCAGCGGGACGGTGGCAGGGTGGACAGATACGCAGTATTTT	CASSGTVAGWTDTQYF
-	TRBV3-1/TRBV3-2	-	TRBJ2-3	TGTGCCAGCAGCCAAGGCGGAGGGATGACAGATACGCAGTATTTT	CASSQGGGMTDTQYF
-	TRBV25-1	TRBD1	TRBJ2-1	TGTGCCAGCAGCCGGGACAGCTCCTACAATGAGCAGTTCTTC	CASSRDSSYNEQFF
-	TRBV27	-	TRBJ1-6	TGTGCCAGCAGTTTAAGCTGGGCCTATAATTCACCCCTCCACTTT	CASSLSWAYNSPLHF
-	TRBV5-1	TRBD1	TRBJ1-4	TGCGCCAGCAGCCCCGGGACAGGGATTTATGAAAAACTGTTTTTT	CASSPGTGIYEKLFF
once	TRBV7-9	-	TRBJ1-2	TGTGCCAGCAGCTTAGAGAAAGGGAGAGGCTACACCTTC	CASSLEKGRGYTF
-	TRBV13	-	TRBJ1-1	TGTGCCAGCACCCCAAACAGGTTCGAAAACACTGAAGCTTTCTTT	CASTPNRFENTEAFF
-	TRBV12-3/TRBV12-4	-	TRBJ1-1	TGTGCCAGCAGTTTCCACACTGAAGCTTTCTTT	CASSFHTEAFF
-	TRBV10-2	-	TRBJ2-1	TGCGCCAGCGGGGATCTGGACTCCTACAATGAGCAGTTCTTC	CASGDLDSYNEQFF
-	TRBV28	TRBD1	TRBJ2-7	TGTGCCAGCAGTTTATGGGGACAGGAAACCTACGAGCAGTACTTC	CASSLWGQETYEQYF
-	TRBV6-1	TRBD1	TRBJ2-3	TGTGCCAGCAGTGACGGACAGGGGGCTCAGTATTTT	CASSDGQGAQYF
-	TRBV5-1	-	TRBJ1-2	TGCGCCAGCAGCTTGGCCGAGAGGGGAGGCTACACCTTC	CASSLAERGGYTF
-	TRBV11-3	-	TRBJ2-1	TGTGCCAGCAGCCCCGGGGGGCAGTCCCACAATGAGCAGTTCTTC	CASSPGGQSHNEQFF
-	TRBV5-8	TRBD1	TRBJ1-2	TGTGCCAGCAGCTTGGAGCGACAGGGAGGCTATGGCTACACCTTC	CASSLERQGGYGYTF
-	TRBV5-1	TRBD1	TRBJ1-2	TGCGCCAGCAGCTTGGACAGGGGGCTGGGTGGCTACACCTTC	CASSLDRGLGGYTF
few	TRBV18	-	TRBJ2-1	TGTGCCAGCTCACCACGAAGCCCGAGCTCCTACAATGAGCAGTTCTTC	CASSPRSPSSYNEQFF
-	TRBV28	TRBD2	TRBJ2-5	TGTGCCAGCAGTTTATCTTTTAATAGCGGGAGATTGAGAGAGACCCAGTACTTC	CASSLSFNSGRLRETQYF
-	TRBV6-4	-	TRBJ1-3	TGTGCCAGCAGTGAGCCCCGGAACTCTGGAAACACCATATATTTT	CASSEPRNSGNTIYF
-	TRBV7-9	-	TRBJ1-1	TGTGCCAGCAGCCCCAAAACCTGGGAGAGGAACACTGAAGCTTTCTTT	CASSPKTWERNTEAFF
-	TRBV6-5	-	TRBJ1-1	TGTGCCGTATTTCGAGTCTTGAACACTGAAGCTTTCTTT	CAVFRVLNTEAFF
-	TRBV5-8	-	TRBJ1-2	TGTGCCAGCAGTGGGGGGGCCCAGACGAACTATGGCTACACCTTC	CASSGGAQTNYGYTF
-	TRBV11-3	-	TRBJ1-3	TGTGCCAGCAGCGCCCAGGGGAGGGGAAACACCATATATTTT	CASSAQGRGNTIYF
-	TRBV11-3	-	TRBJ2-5	TGTGCCAGCAGCTTGAACAGGGCGTTGGAGACCCAGTACTTC	CASSLNRALETQYF
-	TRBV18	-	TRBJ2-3	TGTGCCAGCTCAGACTCTAGCACAGATACGCAGTATTTT	CASSDSSTDTQYF
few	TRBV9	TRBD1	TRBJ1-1	TGTGCCAGCAGCGCAACGACAGGGTTGGTCACTGAAGCTTTCTTT	CASSATTGLVTEAFF
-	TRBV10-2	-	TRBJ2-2	TGCGCCAGCAGTGCTTACGGCGACACCGGGGAGCTGTTTTTT	CASSAYGDTGELFF
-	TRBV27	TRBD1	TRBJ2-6	TGTGCCAGCAGTTTAGACAGGGCTGCTGGGGCCAACGTCCTGACTTTC	CASSLDRAAGANVLTF
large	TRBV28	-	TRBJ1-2	TGTGCCAGCAGTTTCCTCGACAGGAAAAACTATGGCTACACCTTC	CASSFLDRKNYGYTF
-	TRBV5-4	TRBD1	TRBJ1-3	TGTGCCAGCAGCTTGGATAGGACAGGATCGGGAAACACCATATATTTT	CASSLDRTGSGNTIYF
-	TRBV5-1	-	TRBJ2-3	TGCGCCAGCAGCTTGGGGTCAGCTAGCACAGATACGCAGTATTTT	CASSLGSASTDTQYF
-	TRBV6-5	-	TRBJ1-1	TGTGCCAGCAGTCCCCTAAGGGGGTACGACACTGAAGCTTTCTTT	CASSPLRGYDTEAFF